Below, 13 T cell receptor beta chains from the same sample are listed, as sequenced in a study of blood T cell repertoires in COVID-19. This table comes from immunoSEQ multiplex PCR, and its TCRdb copy is limited to in-frame clones, with some not included. The table has tens of thousands of clones, about 86% seen once. The source material was peripheral blood. The source of these receptors is a human donor in a cohort sampled during active COVID-19.

The rearrangement joins TRBV12-3 or TRBV12-4 to TRBJ1-2; D is unresolved. V was pared by 3 bases and J by 4 bases, with 6 bases between. The CDR3 length is 12 residues. The CDR3 sequence: CASSFSVYGYTF. CDR3 coding DNA: TGTGCCAGCAGTTTTTCCGTCTATGGCTACACCTTC.

The chain carries TRBV9 and TRBJ1-1; TRBD1 matches 11 bases. The V and J ends lost 4 bases and 1 base, in that order; junction bases with no gene match: 6. Germline V gene lookup returns CDR1 SGDLS and CDR2 YYNGEE. The CDR3 has 16 amino acids. The CDR3 nucleotides are TGTGCCAGCAGCATTGGACAGGGGGCGGCGAACACTGAAGCTTTCTTT. Amino acids: CASSIGQGAANTEAFF.

The V and J genes are TRBV11-2 and TRBJ2-2; 8 nucleotides line up with TRBD1. J lost 7 bases, V lost 1 base, and 5 bases had no gene match. The length of the CDR3 is 15 residues. In germline, CDR1 is SGHAT, CDR2 FQNNGV. This CDR3 reads CASSLGQGKGGELFF. DNA of the CDR3: TGTGCCAGCAGCTTAGGACAGGGGAAGGGCGGGGAGCTGTTTTTT.

The chain couples TRBV7-2 to TRBJ1-6; 8 bases agree with TRBD1. Germline V gene sequence: CDR1 SGHTA, CDR2 FQGNSA. CDR3 length: 19 residues. Trimming cost V 6 bases and J 1 base; bases outside gene matches: 14. The CDR3 is CASRHRDRSSPSYNSPLHF. CDR3 nucleotide sequence: TGTGCCAGCAGACACCGGGACAGGAGTTCCCCGTCCTATAATTCACCCCTCCACTTT.

The chain couples TRBV4-3 to TRBJ2-7; 7 bases fit TRBD2. Germline V gene data show CDR1 as LGHNA and CDR2 as YSLEER. J lost 4 bases, V lost 1 base, and 1 base had no gene match. The CDR3 is made up of 13 amino acids. The CDR3 region has the DNA TGCGCCAGCAGCCAAGTCGGGGGGTACGAGCAGTACTTC. Encoded protein: CASSQVGGYEQYF.

This chain joins TRBV28 and TRBJ1-6; no firm D call. The CDR3 runs 18 residues. Germline V CDR1 and CDR2: MDHEN, SYDVKM. V lost 0 bases and J 3 bases, leaving 15 bases between the germline ends. CDR3: CASSLWGTESSYNSPLHF. CDR3 DNA: TGTGCCAGCAGTTTATGGGGCACAGAGAGCAGCTATAATTCACCCCTCCACTTT.

This chain connects TRBV19 to TRBJ1-5; D unresolved. CDR1 and CDR2 from the germline V gene are LNHDA and SQIVND (reference sequence). V lost 3 bases and J 0 bases, leaving 9 bases between the germline ends. This CDR3 has 15 amino acids. CDR3 DNA: TGTGCCAGTAGTATTGCTGCGAATAGCAATCAGCCCCAGCATTTT. Translating it yields CASSIAANSNQPQHF.

This clone was seen only a few times. The chain recombines TRBV14 with TRBJ2-3, with TRBD2 matching over 7 bases. CDR3 length equals 14 residues. Germline V gene lookup returns CDR1 SGHDN and CDR2 FVKESK. V was pared by 0 bases and J by 8 bases, with 5 bases of the junction left unmatched. This CDR3 is CASSQEGTIGTQYF. The CDR3 coding sequence is TGTGCCAGCAGCCAAGAGGGGACTATAGGTACGCAGTATTTT.

The sample holds a few counts of this clone. The rearrangement uses TRBV18 and TRBJ1-1; D perhaps matches TRBD1 (6 bases). Trimming removed 2 bases from V and 3 bases from J, with 16 bases in between. The CDR3 has 16 residues. Germline lookup yields CDR1 KGHSH and CDR2 LQKENI. CDR3 DNA: TGTGCCAGCTCACCAATAGGGGGATACCTTTACACTGAAGCTTTCTTT. Protein product: CASSPIGGYLYTEAFF.

The V gene is TRBV7-2, the J gene TRBJ2-7; D is perhaps TRBD2 (6 bases). The CDR3 is 15 amino acids. Trimming left V 7 bases short and J 2 bases short, with 18 bases between. The germline CDR1 and CDR2 sequences are SGHTA and FQGNSA. The CDR3, as DNA: TGTGCCAGCACCCCGGACGGGCGGGGCGCCTACGAGCAGTACTTC. It encodes CASTPDGRGAYEQYF.

This clone was detected once. This CDR3 is CASSHGIAGGYTF. The CDR3 nucleotides read TGTGCCAGCAGCCATGGCATCGCGGGGGGCTACACCTTC. This chain uses TRBV5-5 with TRBJ1-2; no firm D call. V shed 4 bases and J shed 8 bases, with 15 bases lying between them. This CDR3 has 13 residues. The V gene's germline CDR1 is SGHKS and CDR2 YYEKEE (reference sequence). The full variable domain, rest sourced from reference TRBV5-5 and TRBJ1-2, is DAGVTQSPTHLIKTRGQQVTLRCSPISGHKSVSWYQQVLGQGPQFIFQYYEKEERGRGNFPDRFSARQFPNYSSELNVNALLLGDSALYLCASSHGIAGGYTFGSGTRLTVV.

CDR3 region: CASSGTGAGNQPQHF. The CDR3 DNA follows: TGTGCCAGCTCGGGGACGGGAGCGGGCAATCAGCCCCAGCATTTT. The V gene is TRBV18, the J gene TRBJ1-5; a possible D gene is TRBD1 (5 bases). CDR1 is KGHSH, CDR2 LQKENI, per germline. The CDR3 is 15 residues long. Trimming removed 6 bases at V and 2 bases at J, with 14 bases between.

This clone was observed once. This rearrangement joins TRBV9 to TRBJ2-1; D is perhaps TRBD1 (6 bases). This CDR3 is 15 amino acids long. Germline loops: CDR1 SGDLS, CDR2 YYNGEE. Trimming cost V 0 bases and J 5 bases, with 12 bases left between them. The CDR3 region is CASSVGGGLNNEQFF. The CDR3 region has the DNA TGTGCCAGCAGCGTAGGTGGGGGCTTAAACAATGAGCAGTTCTTC.